This TCR beta chain emerged from a study of blood T cell repertoires in COVID-19. The assay was immunoSEQ multiplex PCR, and TCRdb's table has in-frame clones only and misses some. The sample consists of over 120,000 clones, 87% of them appearing once. Germline lookup yields CDR1 MDHEN and CDR2 SYDVKM. Between the trimmed V and J ends, which lost 6 bases and 0 bases, there was a span of 9 bases. The length of the CDR3 is 14 residues. This TCR derives from a man in his 60s who had recovered from COVID-19. The chain joins TRBV28 to TRBJ1-3, with a tentative D call TRBD1 (6 bases). Sequenced input: PBMCs or T cells enriched from blood (not recorded which). The CDR3 DNA sequence: TGTGCCAGCAGAACAGGGTACTCTGGAAACACCATATATTTT. It codes for CASRTGYSGNTIYF.